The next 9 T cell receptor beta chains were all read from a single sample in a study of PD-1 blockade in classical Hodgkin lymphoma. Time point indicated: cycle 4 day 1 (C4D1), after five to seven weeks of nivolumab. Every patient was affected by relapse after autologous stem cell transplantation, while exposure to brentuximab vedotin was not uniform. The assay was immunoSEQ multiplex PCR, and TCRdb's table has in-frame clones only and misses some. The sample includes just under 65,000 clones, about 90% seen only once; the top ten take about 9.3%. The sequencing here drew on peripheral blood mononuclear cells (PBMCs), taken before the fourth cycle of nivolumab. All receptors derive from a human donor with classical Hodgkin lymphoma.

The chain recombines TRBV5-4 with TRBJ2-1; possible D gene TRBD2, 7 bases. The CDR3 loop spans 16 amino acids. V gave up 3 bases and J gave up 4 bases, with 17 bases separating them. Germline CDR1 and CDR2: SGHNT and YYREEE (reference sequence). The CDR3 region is CASSSGGGGLYNEQFF. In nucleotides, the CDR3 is TGTGCCAGCAGCTCCGGGGGCGGGGGCCTTTACAATGAGCAGTTCTTC.

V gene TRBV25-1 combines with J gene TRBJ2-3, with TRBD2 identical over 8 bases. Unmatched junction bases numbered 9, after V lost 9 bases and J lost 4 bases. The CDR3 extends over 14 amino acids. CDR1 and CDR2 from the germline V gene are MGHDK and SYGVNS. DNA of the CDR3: TGTGCCAGTGACCGGGGGGGCCGGGCAGATACGCAGTATTTT. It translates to CASDRGGRADTQYF.

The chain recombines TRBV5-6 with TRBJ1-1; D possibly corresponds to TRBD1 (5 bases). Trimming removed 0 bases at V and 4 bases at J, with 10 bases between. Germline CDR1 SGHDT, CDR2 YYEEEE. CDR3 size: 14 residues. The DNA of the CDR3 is TGTGCCAGCAGCTTGGGGTTGGGGACCACTGAAGCTTTCTTT. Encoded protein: CASSLGLGTTEAFF.

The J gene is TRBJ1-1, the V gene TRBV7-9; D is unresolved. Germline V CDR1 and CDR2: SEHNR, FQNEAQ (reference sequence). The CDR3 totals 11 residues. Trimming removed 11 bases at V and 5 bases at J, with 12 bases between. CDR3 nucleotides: TGTGCCCGGGAGGAACAAACTGAAGCTTTCTTT. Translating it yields CAREEQTEAFF.

In DNA, the CDR3 is TGTGCCAGCAGTTATATCCCCGGGAATTCACCCCTCCACTTT. Translation gives CASSYIPGNSPLHF. This chain joins TRBV27 and TRBJ1-6; D is uncertain. The CDR3 has 14 amino acids. V lost 4 bases, J lost 7 bases, and 11 bases lay in between. Looked up from germline, CDR1 is MNHEY and CDR2 is SMNVEV (reference sequence).

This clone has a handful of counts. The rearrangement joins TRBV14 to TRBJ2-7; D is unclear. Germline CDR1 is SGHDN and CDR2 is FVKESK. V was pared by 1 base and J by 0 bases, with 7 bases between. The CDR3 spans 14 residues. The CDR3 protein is CASSQGLGSYEQYF. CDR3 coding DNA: TGTGCCAGCAGCCAAGGGCTGGGCTCCTACGAGCAGTACTTC.

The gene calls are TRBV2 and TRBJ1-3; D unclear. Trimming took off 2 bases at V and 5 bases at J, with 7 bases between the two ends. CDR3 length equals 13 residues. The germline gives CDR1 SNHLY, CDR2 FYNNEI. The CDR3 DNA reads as TGTGCCAGCAGTGAACAGGAGAGAAACACCATATATTTT. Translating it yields CASSEQERNTIYF.

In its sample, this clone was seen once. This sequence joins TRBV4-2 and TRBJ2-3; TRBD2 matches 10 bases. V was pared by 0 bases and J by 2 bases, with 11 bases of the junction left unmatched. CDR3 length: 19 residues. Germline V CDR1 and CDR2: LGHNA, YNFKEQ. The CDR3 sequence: CASSQEPRLAGVLTDTQYF. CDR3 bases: TGTGCCAGCAGCCAAGAGCCCCGCCTAGCGGGGGTCCTCACAGATACGCAGTATTTT.

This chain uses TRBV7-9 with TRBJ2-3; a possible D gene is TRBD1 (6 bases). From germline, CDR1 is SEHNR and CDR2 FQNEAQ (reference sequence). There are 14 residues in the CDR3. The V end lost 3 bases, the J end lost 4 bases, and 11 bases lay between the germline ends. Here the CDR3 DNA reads TGTGCCAGCAGCTTTTACTCAGGGGCAGATACGCAGTATTTT. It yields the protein CASSFYSGADTQYF. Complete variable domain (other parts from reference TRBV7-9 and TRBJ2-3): DTGVSQNPRHKITKRGQNVTFRCDPISEHNRLYWYRQTLGQGPEFLTYFQNEAQLEKSRLLSDRFSAERPKGSFSTLEIQRTEQGDSAMYLCASSFYSGADTQYFGPGTRLTVL.